Listed below are T cell receptor beta chains from one sample, sequenced in a study of shared clonotypes between healthy human individuals. Some clones are missing from TCRdb's copy, which holds only in-frame ones; the method was immunoSEQ multiplex PCR. The data hold about 96,000 clones, with roughly half observed a single time. Sequencing was performed on PBMCs. The receptors derive from a woman aged 40 to 50 in good health. Some clones in this sample may be carry-over from other donors' samples. The CDR3 runs from the conserved cysteine through the conserved F or W. A row's size may be missing; if present it is once, few, many or a size class.

CDR3 protein	V gene	J gene	clone size
CSAGGGSYEQYF	TRBV29-1	NA	many
CASRYSLYEQYF	TRBV6-5	TRBJ2-7	many
CASSLVGQGPGYTF	TRBV7-9	TRBJ1-2	NA
CASSPAPDGEQYF	TRBV18	TRBJ2-7	NA
CATSRDLVSGANVLTF	TRBV15	TRBJ2-6	NA
CASSQGGGQGREQYF	TRBV4-2	TRBJ2-7	NA
CASRRDTWSPYEQYF	TRBV6-1	NA	few
CASKAGGPTYEQYF	TRBV28	TRBJ2-7	NA
CASSPQAAGSDTQYF	TRBV4-2	TRBJ2-3	NA
CAIRQTSDEQFF	TRBV10-3	TRBJ2-1	NA
CASSSLEGADTQYF	TRBV19	TRBJ2-3	many
CASSSWATGLRQDQETQYF	TRBV7-9	TRBJ2-5	NA
CVSSIGTSDANEQFF	TRBV19	TRBJ2-1	few
CASRAVGTYGYTF	TRBV19	TRBJ1-2	many
CASSLATGVETQYF	TRBV5-1	TRBJ2-5	NA
CASSVTSGALQETQYF	TRBV6-1	TRBJ2-5	NA
CASSILAASYEQYF	TRBV9	TRBJ2-7	NA
CAISGRDREGGELFF	TRBV10-3	TRBJ2-2	many
CAISESDRRLSYEQYF	TRBV10-3	TRBJ2-7	many
CASSFLRYSPYEQYF	TRBV7-5	TRBJ2-7	many
CASSLSTSGSYNEQFF	TRBV4-2	TRBJ2-1	large
CATSRDGTNYNEQFF	TRBV15	TRBJ2-1	NA
CASMLGSPLGGYTF	TRBV6-1	TRBJ1-2	NA
CAWTANEKLFF	TRBV30	TRBJ1-4	many
CASSLYGSGANVLTF	TRBV27	TRBJ2-6	NA
CASSLGEGGEQFF	TRBV7-9	TRBJ2-1	once
CASSLAGGYNEQFF	TRBV28	TRBJ2-1	NA
CASQTWPGQDNEQFF	TRBV7-3	TRBJ2-1	NA
CASSQGSGGYTEAFF	TRBV4-1	TRBJ1-1	many
CASSVGTSGTVGSGANVLTF	TRBV9	TRBJ2-6	NA
CASSYTGSIQETQYF	TRBV2	TRBJ2-5	once
CAWSVGGGQYF	TRBV30	TRBJ2-3	NA
CASSVDDKAYEQYF	TRBV9	TRBJ2-7	many
CASTRDQRETQYF	TRBV6-5	TRBJ2-5	few
CASSSADGGRNTQYF	TRBV18	TRBJ2-3	NA
CASRDRVDEQYF	TRBV5-1	TRBJ2-7	once
CASSGGGYGYTF	TRBV6-1	TRBJ1-2	NA
CASSGRTGFNEKLFF	TRBV5-6	TRBJ1-4	once
CSAEGPREKLFF	TRBV29-1	TRBJ1-4	many
CASSPARNQPQHF	TRBV4-2	TRBJ1-5	many
CASSLTWTGSTGELFF	TRBV5-1	TRBJ2-2	few
CASSVLQGITDTQYF	TRBV2	TRBJ2-3	NA